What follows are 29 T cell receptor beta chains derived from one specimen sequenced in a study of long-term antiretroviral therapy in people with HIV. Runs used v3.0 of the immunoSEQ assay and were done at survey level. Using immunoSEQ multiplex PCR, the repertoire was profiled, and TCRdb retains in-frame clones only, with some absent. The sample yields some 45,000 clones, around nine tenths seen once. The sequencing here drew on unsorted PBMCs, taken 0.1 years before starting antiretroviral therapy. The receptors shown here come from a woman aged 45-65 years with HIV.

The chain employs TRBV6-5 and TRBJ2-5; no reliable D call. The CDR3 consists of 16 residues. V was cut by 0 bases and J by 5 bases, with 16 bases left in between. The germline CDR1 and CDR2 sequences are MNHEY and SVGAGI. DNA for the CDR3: TGTGCCAGCAGTTACTCGATACAGAGTATAGGGGAGACCCAGTACTTC. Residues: CASSYSIQSIGETQYF.

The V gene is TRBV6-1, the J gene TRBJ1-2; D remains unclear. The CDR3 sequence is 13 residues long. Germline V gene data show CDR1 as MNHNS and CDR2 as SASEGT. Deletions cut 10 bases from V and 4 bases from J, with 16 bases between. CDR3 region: CATFFQVFYGYTF. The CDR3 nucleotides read TGTGCCACCTTTTTCCAGGTTTTCTATGGCTACACCTTC.

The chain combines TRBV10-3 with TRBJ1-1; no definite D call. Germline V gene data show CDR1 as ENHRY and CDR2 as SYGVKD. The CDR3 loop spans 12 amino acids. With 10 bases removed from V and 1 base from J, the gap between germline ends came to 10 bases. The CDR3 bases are TGTGCCACCGCAAATGGGAACACTGAAGCTTTCTTT. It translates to CATANGNTEAFF.

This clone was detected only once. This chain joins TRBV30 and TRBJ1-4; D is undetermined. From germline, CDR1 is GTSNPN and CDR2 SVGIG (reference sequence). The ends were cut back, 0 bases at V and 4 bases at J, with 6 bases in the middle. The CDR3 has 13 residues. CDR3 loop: CAWSVWVNEKLFF. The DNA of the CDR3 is TGTGCCTGGAGTGTATGGGTTAATGAAAAACTGTTTTTT.

DNA of the CDR3: TGTGCCAGCAGAGTGGACGGTAACACTGAAGCTTTCTTT. It codes for CASRVDGNTEAFF. The chain is built from TRBV6-6 and TRBJ1-1, with D hard to call. This CDR3 is 13 amino acids long. Trimming removed 6 bases at V and 2 bases at J, with 10 bases between. Germline V lookup: CDR1 MNHNY, CDR2 SVGAGI (reference sequence).

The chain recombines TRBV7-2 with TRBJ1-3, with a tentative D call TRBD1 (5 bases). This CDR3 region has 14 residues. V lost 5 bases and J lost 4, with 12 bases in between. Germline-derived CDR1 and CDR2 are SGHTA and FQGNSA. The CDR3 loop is CASSPEGRGNTIYF. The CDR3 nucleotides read TGTGCCAGCAGCCCCGAGGGGCGCGGAAACACCATATATTTT.

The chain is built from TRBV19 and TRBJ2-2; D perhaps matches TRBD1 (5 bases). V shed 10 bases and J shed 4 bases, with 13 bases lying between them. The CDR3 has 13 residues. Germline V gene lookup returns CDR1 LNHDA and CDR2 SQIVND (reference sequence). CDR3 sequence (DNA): TGTGCCATCGAAGGGGCCTTCACCGGGGAGCTGTTTTTT. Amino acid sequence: CAIEGAFTGELFF.

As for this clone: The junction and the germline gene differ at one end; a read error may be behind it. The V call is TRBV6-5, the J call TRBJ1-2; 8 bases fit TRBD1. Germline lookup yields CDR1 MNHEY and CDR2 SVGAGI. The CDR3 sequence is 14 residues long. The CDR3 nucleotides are TGTGCCAGCAAGAAGACAGGGGCTAATTATGGCTACACCTTC. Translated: CASKKTGANYGYTF.

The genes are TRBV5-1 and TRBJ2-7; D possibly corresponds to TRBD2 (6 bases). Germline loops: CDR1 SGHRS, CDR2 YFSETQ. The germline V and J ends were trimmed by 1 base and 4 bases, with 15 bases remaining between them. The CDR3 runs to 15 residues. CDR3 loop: CASSLTGQAGYEQYF. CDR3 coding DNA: TGCGCCAGCAGCTTGACTGGGCAGGCGGGGTACGAGCAGTACTTC.

The CDR3 sequence is CASSPDGTGGGNTIYF. CDR3 sequence (DNA): TGCGCCAGCAGCCCGGACGGGACAGGGGGTGGAAACACCATATATTTT. The rearrangement links TRBV5-1 to TRBJ1-3, with 11 bases that match TRBD1. V gave up 4 bases and J gave up 3 bases; unmatched junction bases: 6. The CDR3 has 16 residues. Germline CDR1 and CDR2: SGHRS and YFSETQ.

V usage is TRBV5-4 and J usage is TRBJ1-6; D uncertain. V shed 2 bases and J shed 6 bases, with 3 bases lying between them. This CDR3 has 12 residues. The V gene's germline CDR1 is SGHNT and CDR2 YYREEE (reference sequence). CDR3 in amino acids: CASSLPNSPLHF. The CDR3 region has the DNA TGTGCCAGCAGCTTACCTAATTCACCCCTCCACTTT.

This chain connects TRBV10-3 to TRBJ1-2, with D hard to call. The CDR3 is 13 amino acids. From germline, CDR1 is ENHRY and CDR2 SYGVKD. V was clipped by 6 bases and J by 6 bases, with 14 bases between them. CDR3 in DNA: TGTGCCATCAGCGCCGTCGGGGAGGATGGCTACACCTTC. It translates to CAISAVGEDGYTF.

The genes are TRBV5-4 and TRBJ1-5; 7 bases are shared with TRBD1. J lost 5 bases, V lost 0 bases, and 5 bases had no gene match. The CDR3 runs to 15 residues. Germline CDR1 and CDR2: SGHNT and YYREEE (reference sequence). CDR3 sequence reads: CASSLDGDRYQPQHF. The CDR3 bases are TGTGCCAGCAGCTTGGATGGGGACAGATATCAGCCCCAGCATTTT.

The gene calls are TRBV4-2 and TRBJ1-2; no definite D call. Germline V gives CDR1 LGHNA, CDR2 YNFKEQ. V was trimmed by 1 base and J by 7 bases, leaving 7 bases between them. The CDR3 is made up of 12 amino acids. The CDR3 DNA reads TGTGCCAGCAGCCAAGGGAATGTTGGCTACACCTTC. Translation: CASSQGNVGYTF.

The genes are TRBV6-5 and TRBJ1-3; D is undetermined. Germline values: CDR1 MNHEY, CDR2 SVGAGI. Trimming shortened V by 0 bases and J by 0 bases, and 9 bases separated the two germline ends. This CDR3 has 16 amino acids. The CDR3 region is CASSYSAAGSGNTIYF. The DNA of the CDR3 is TGTGCCAGCAGTTACTCGGCTGCCGGCTCTGGAAACACCATATATTTT.

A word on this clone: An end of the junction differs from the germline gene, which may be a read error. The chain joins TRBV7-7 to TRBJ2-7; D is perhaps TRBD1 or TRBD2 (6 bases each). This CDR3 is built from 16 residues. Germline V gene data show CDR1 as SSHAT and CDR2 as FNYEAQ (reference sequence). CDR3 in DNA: TGTGCTAGCAGCTTGTCTCTGATGGGGGGCAGCAACGAGCAGTACTTC. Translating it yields CASSLSLMGGSNEQYF.

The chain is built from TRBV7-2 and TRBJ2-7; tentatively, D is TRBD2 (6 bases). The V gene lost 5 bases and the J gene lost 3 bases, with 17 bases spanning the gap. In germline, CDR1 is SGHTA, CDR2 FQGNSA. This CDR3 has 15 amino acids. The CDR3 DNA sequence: TGTGCCAGCAGCCGGGGTTCTGGGACTTTCTACGAGCAGTACTTC. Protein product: CASSRGSGTFYEQYF.

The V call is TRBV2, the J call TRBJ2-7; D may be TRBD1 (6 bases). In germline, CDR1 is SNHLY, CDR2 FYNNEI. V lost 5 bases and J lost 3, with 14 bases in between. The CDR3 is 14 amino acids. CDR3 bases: TGTGCCAGCAGTTCCGGGACACAGGACTACGAGCAGTACTTC. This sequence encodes CASSSGTQDYEQYF.

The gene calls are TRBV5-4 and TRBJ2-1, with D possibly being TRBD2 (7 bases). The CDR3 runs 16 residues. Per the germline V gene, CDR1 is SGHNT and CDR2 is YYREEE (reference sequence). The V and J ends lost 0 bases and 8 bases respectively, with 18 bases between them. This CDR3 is CASSLAPKGGGDEQFF. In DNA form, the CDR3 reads TGTGCCAGCAGCTTGGCTCCGAAGGGGGGGGGTGATGAGCAGTTCTTC.

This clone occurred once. The CDR3 nucleotides are TGTGCCAGCAGCGTTAGGGGCCCGAACACTGAAGCTTTCTTT. The encoded protein is CASSVRGPNTEAFF. The V call is TRBV5-6, the J call TRBJ1-1, with a tentative D call TRBD1 (5 bases). The CDR3 extends over 14 amino acids. In germline, CDR1 is SGHDT, CDR2 YYEEEE. The V and J ends lost 4 bases and 1 base respectively, with 11 bases between them.

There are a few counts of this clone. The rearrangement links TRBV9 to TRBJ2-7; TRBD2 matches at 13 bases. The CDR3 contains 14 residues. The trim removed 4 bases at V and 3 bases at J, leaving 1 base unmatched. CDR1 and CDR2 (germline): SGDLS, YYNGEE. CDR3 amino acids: CASSRTSGGYEQYF. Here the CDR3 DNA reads TGTGCCAGCAGCCGGACTAGCGGGGGCTACGAGCAGTACTTC.

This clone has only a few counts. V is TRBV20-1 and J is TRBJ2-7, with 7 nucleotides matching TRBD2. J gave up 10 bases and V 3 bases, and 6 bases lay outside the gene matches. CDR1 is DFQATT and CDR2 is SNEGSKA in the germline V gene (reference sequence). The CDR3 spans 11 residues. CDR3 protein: CSARASGEQYF. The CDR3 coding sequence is TGCAGTGCTAGGGCTAGCGGAGAACAGTACTTC.

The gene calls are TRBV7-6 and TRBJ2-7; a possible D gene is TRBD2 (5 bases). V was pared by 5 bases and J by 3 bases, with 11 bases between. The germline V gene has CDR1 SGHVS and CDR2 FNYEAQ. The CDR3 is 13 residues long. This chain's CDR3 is CASSPPEGYEQYF. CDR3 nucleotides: TGTGCCAGCAGCCCCCCTGAGGGCTACGAGCAGTACTTC.

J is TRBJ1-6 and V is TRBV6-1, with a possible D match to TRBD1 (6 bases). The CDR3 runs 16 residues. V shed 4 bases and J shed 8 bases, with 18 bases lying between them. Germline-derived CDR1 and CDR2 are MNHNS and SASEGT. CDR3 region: CASSAEPGTTYSPLHF. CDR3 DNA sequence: TGTGCCAGCAGTGCGGAACCCGGGACAACCTATTCACCCCTCCACTTT.

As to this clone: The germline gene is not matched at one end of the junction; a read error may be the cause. CDR3 sequence reads: CASSGTFQEAQYF. The DNA of the CDR3 is TGTGCCAGCAGCGGGACTTTTCAAGAGGCCCAGTACTTC. The J gene is TRBJ2-5, the V gene TRBV6-5, with TRBD2 as a possible D gene (6 bases). Looked up from germline, CDR1 is MNHEY and CDR2 is SVGAGI. CDR3 length: 13 amino acids.

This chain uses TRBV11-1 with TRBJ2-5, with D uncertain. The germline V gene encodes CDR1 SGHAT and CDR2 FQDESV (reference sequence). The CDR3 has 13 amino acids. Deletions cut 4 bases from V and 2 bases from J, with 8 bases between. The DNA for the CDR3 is TGTGCCAGCAGCTCCCAAGTTCAAGAGACCCAGTACTTC. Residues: CASSSQVQETQYF. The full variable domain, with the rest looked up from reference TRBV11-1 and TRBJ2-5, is EAEVAQSPRYKITEKSQAVAFWCDPISGHATLYWYRQILGQGPELLVQFQDESVVDDSQLPKDRFSAERLKGVDSTLKIQPAELGDSAMYLCASSSQVQETQYFGPGTRLLVL.

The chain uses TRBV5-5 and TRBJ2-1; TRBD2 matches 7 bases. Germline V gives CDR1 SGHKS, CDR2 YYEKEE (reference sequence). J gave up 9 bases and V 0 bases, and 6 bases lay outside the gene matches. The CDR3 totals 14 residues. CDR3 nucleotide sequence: TGTGCCAGCAGCTTGGCCGTCACTAGCGTTGAGCAGTTCTTC. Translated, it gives CASSLAVTSVEQFF. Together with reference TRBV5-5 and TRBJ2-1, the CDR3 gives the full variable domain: DAGVTQSPTHLIKTRGQQVTLRCSPISGHKSVSWYQQVLGQGPQFIFQYYEKEERGRGNFPDRFSARQFPNYSSELNVNALLLGDSALYLCASSLAVTSVEQFFGPGTRLTVL.

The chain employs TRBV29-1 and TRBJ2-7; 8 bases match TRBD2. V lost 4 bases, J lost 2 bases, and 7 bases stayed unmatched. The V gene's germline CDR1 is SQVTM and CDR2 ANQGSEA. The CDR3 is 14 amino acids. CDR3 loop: CSVGSGGAPYEQYF. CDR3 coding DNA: TGCAGCGTTGGGTCCGGGGGGGCTCCCTACGAGCAGTACTTC.

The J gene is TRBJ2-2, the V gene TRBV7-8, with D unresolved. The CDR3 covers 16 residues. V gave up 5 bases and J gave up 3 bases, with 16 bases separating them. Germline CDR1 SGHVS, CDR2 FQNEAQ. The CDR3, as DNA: TGTGCCAGCAGCCCCCACTTCGGCCGCGACACCGGGGAGCTGTTTTTT. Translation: CASSPHFGRDTGELFF.